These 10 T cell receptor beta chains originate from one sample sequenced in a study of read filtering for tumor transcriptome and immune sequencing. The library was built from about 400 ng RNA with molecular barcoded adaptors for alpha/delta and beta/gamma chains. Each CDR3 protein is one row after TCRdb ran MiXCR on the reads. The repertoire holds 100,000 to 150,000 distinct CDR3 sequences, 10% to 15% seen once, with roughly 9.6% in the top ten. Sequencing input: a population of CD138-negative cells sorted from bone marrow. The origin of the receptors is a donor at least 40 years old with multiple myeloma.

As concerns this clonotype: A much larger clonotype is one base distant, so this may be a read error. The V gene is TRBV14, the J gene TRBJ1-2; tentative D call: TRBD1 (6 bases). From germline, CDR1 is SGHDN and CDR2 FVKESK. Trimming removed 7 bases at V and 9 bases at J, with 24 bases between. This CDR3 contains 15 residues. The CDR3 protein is CASTRGGAGGHSYTF. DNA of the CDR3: TGTGCCAGCACCCGGGGGGGCGCCGGAGGACACAGCTACACCTTC.

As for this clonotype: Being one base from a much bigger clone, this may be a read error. The CDR3 DNA reads as TGTGCCGGCAATAACAGGGTATCTCGCGGCTACACCTTC. This codes for CAGNNRVSRGYTF. The J gene is TRBJ1-2, the V gene TRBV7-9; weak D call: TRBD1 (6 bases). Germline loops: CDR1 SEHNR, CDR2 FQNEAQ (reference sequence). CDR3 length: 13 residues. With 11 bases removed from V and 8 bases from J, the gap between germline ends came to 21 bases.

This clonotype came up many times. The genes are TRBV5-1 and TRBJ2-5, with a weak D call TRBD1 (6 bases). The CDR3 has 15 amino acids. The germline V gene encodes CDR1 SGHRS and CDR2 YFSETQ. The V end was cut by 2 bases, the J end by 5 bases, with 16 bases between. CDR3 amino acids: CASSLVGALWETQYF. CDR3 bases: TGCGCCAGCAGCTTAGTGGGGGCCCTTTGGGAGACCCAGTACTTC.

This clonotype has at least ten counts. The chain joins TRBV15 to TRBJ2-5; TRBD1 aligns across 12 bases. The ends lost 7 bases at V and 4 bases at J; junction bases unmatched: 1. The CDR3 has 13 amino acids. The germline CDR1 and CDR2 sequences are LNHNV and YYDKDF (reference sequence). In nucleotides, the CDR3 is TGTGCCACCAAGGGACAGGGGGCAGAGACCCAGTACTTC. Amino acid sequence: CATKGQGAETQYF.

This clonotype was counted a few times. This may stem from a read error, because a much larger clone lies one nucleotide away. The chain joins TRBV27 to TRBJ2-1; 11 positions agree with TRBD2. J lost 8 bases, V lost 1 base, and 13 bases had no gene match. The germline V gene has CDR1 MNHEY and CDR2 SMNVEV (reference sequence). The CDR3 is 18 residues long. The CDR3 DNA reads TGTGCCAGCAGTTTATTGGGGATTAGCGGGAGGGCGTCCCATGAGCAGTTCTTC. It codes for CASSLLGISGRASHEQFF.

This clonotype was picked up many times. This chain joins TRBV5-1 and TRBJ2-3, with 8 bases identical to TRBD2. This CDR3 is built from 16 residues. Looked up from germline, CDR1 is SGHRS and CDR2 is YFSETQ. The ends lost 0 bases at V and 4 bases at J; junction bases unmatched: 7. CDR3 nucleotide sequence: TGCGCCAGCAGCTTGGACTCGGGAGGGCCTGCAGATACGCAGTATTTT. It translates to CASSLDSGGPADTQYF.

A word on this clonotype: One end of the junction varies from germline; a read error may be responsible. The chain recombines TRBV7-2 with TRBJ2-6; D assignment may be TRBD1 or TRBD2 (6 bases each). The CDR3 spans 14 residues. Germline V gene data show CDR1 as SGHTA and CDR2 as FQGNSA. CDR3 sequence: CASSLEPGANVRTF. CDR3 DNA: TGTGCCAGCAGCTTAGAACCGGGGGCCAACGTCCGGACATTC.

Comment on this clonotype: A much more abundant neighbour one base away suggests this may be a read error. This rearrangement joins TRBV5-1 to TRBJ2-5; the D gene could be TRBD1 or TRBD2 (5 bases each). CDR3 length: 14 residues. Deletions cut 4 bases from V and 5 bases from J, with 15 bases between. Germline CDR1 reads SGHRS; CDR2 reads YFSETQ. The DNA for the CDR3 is TGCGCCAGCAGCAGTCGGGGCGCGAGGGAGACCCAGTACTTC. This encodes CASSSRGARETQYF.

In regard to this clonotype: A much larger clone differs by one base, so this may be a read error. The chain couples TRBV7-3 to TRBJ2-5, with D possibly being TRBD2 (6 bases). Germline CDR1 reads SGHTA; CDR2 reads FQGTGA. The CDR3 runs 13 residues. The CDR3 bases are TGTGCCAGCAGCCCATCGCGACGGGAGACCCAGGACTTC. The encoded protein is CASSPSRRETQDF. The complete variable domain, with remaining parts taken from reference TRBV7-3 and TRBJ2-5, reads GAGVSQTPSNKVTEKGKYVELRCDPISGHTALYWYRQSLGQGPEFLIYFQGTGAADDSGLPNDRFFAVRPEGSVSTLKIQRTERGDSAVYLCASSPSRRETQDFGPGTRLLVL.

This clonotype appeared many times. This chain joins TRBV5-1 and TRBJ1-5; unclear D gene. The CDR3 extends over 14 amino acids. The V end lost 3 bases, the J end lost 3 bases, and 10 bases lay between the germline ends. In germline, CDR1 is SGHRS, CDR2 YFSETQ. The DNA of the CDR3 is TGCGCCAGCAGCTCGGGTCTGAACAATCAGCCCCAGCATTTT. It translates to CASSSGLNNQPQHF.